One sample yielded the 7 T cell receptor beta chains listed below, sequenced in a study of shared clonotypes between healthy human individuals. The repertoire was sequenced with immunoSEQ multiplex PCR; TCRdb's copy has only in-frame clones and lacks some. The top ten hold approximately 0.06% of the sample, which has approximately 500,000 clones, less than 96% seen once. Sequenced sample: naive CD4+ T cells sorted from blood. Noted subset: CD45RA+ positively selected. All receptors derive from a woman in her 30s in good health.

As to this clone: Other DNA variants within this sample encode the same CDR3. For the CDR3, the DNA is TGTGCCAGTAGTATAGGGAATCAGCCCCAGCATTTT. It yields the protein CASSIGNQPQHF. The chain carries TRBV19 and TRBJ1-5; no firm D call. This CDR3 has 12 residues. V was trimmed by 1 base and J by 4 bases, leaving 2 bases between them. Germline CDR1 LNHDA, CDR2 SQIVND (reference sequence).

The chain links TRBV6-6 to TRBJ2-7; 7 bases fit TRBD1. Germline V gives CDR1 MNHNY, CDR2 SVGAGI (reference sequence). Trimming removed 2 bases from V and 0 bases from J; junction bases left unmatched: 1. CDR3 length: 14 residues. The CDR3, as DNA: TGTGCCAGCAGTTACCGGGACAGCTCCTACGAGCAGTACTTC. This encodes CASSYRDSSYEQYF.

The V call is TRBV7-9, the J call TRBJ2-2; no firm D call. V was shortened by 1 base and J by 4 bases, with 10 bases between the two germline ends. Germline CDR1 SEHNR, CDR2 FQNEAQ (reference sequence). The CDR3 length is 15 residues. The CDR3: CASSLGPLGTGELFF. The CDR3 region has the DNA TGTGCCAGCAGCTTAGGGCCCCTCGGCACCGGGGAGCTGTTTTTT.

The chain is built from TRBV5-1 and TRBJ1-4; 7 bases line up with TRBD1. V trimming: 0 bases; J trimming: 5 bases; junction bases outside the gene matches: 10. From germline, CDR1 is SGHRS and CDR2 YFSETQ. The CDR3 is 17 amino acids. The CDR3, as DNA: TGCGCCAGCAGCTTGGCCCGGACGGGACAGCGGAATGAAAAACTGTTTTTT. Its translation: CASSLARTGQRNEKLFF.

The chain employs TRBV18 and TRBJ1-5; D not resolved. The CDR3 length is 14 residues. V was cut by 3 bases and J by 3 bases, with 9 bases left in between. Germline CDR1 is KGHSH and CDR2 is LQKENI. In DNA, the CDR3 is TGTGCCAGCTCACCGAGCCAGGCCAATCAGCCCCAGCATTTT. Protein product: CASSPSQANQPQHF. The variable domain in full, completed from reference TRBV18 and TRBJ1-5, reads NAGVMQNPRHLVRRRGQEARLRCSPMKGHSHVYWYRQLPEEGLKFMVYLQKENIIDESGMPKERFSAEFPKEGPSILRIQQVVRGDSAAYFCASSPSQANQPQHFGDGTRLSIL.

This clone was found once. The chain joins TRBV28 to TRBJ1-1; D ambiguous. V was shortened by 1 base and J by 1 base, with 16 bases between the two germline ends. Germline V gene sequence: CDR1 MDHEN, CDR2 SYDVKM. The CDR3 runs to 17 residues. CDR3 loop: CASSLFVAGARNTEAFF. The CDR3 coding sequence is TGTGCCAGCAGTTTATTCGTCGCGGGCGCCAGGAACACTGAAGCTTTCTTT. Looking up the rest from reference TRBV28 and TRBJ1-1 gives the full variable domain: DVKVTQSSRYLVKRTGEKVFLECVQDMDHENMFWYRQDPGLGLRLIYFSYDVKMKEKGDIPEGYSVSREKKERFSLILESASTNQTSMYLCASSLFVAGARNTEAFFGQGTRLTVV.

This sequence joins TRBV11-2 and TRBJ1-4, with D tentatively TRBD1 (6 bases). The CDR3 has 14 amino acids. Trimming removed 6 bases from V and 5 bases from J, with 13 bases in between. Germline V lookup: CDR1 SGHAT, CDR2 FQNNGV. CDR3 loop: CASRRQEWNEKLFF. The DNA of the CDR3 is TGTGCCAGCAGAAGACAGGAGTGGAATGAAAAACTGTTTTTT.